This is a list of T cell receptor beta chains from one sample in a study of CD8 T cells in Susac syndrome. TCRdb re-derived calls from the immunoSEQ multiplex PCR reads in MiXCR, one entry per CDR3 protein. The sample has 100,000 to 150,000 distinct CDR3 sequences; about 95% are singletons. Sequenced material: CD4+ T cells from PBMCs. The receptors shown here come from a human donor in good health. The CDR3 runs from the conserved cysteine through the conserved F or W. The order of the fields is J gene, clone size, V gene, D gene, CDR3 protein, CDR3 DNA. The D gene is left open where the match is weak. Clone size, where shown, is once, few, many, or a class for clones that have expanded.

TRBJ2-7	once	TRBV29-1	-	CSTRLGSYEQYF	TGCAGCACCCGACTGGGCTCCTACGAGCAGTACTTC
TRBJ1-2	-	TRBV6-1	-	CASSAGTDYGYTF	TGTGCCAGCAGTGCAGGGACGGACTATGGCTACACCTTC
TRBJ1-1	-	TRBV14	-	CASSQGNSEAFF	TGTGCCAGCAGCCAAGGGAATTCTGAAGCTTTCTTT
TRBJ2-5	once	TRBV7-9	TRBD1	CASSLTTGTGRLGETQYF	TGTGCCAGCAGCTTAACTACTGGGACAGGAAGACTTGGAGAGACCCAGTACTTC
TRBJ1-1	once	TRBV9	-	CASSPGGQGRNTEAFF	TGTGCCAGCAGCCCAGGTGGGCAGGGGCGGAACACTGAAGCTTTCTTT
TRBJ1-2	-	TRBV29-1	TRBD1	CSLGAYGTGDGYTF	TGCAGCCTTGGGGCTTACGGGACAGGGGATGGCTACACCTTC
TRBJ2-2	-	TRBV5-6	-	CASSSGSTTGELFF	TGTGCCAGCAGCTCCGGGAGCACCACCGGGGAGCTGTTTTTT
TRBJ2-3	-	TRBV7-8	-	CASRAPGALTDTQYF	TGTGCCAGCAGGGCGCCGGGAGCCCTCACAGATACGCAGTATTTT
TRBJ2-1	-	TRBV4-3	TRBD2	CASSQRRASGYNEQFF	TGCGCCAGCAGCCAGAGGCGGGCTAGCGGTTACAATGAGCAGTTCTTC
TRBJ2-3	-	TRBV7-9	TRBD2	CASSLRLAGNTDTQYF	TGTGCCAGCAGCTTACGCCTAGCGGGGAACACAGATACGCAGTATTTT
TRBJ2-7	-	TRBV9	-	CASSDPRSRAGEQYF	TGTGCCAGCAGCGACCCGAGATCCAGGGCGGGAGAGCAGTACTTC
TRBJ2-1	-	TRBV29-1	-	CSVEDGPQDEQFF	TGCAGCGTTGAAGATGGACCTCAGGATGAGCAGTTCTTC
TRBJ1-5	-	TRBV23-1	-	CASSQRERQPQHF	TGCGCCAGCAGTCAAAGGGAGCGTCAGCCCCAGCATTTT
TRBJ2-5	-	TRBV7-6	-	CASSVRDFFPGTQYF	TGTGCCAGCAGCGTCCGGGACTTCTTCCCAGGGACCCAGTACTTC
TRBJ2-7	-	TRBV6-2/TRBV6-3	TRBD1	CASSGGQSRYEQYF	TGTGCCAGCAGTGGGGGACAGTCCCGCTACGAGCAGTACTTC
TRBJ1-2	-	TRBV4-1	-	CASSPTPGGNYGYTF	TGCGCCAGCAGTCCCACCCCCGGCGGAAACTATGGCTACACCTTC
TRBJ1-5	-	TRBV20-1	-	CSASLGGPSQPQHF	TGCAGTGCTAGTCTGGGGGGGCCAAGTCAGCCCCAGCATTTT
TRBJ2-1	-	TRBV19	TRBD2	CASSITSGRVQGNEQFF	TGTGCCAGTAGTATAACCAGCGGGAGGGTTCAGGGGAATGAGCAGTTCTTC
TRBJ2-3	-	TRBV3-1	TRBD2	CASSPSSGSWDTQYF	TGTGCCAGCAGCCCTTCTAGCGGGAGTTGGGATACGCAGTATTTT
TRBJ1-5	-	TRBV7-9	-	CASSLGIGPQHF	TGTGCCAGCAGCTTGGGTATTGGGCCCCAGCATTTT